This record covers a single T cell receptor beta chain. Per germline, CDR1 LNHNV and CDR2 YYDKDF (reference sequence). V lost 3 bases to trimming and J lost 3 bases; unmatched junction nucleotides: 6. CDR3 length equals 16 residues. The data were obtained in a study of blood T cell repertoires in COVID-19. Study details: The cDNA or gDNA used as material had been derived from T cells, B-cell-depleted T cells, or PBMCs.

TCRdb's table, derived via immunoSEQ multiplex PCR, lists solely in-frame clones and lacks some. This table holds 200,000 to 250,000 clones, around 80% found once. The chain employs TRBV15 and TRBJ2-1; 9 bases line up with TRBD1. Sequenced sample: peripheral blood. The TCR sequence derives from a woman older than 75 with COVID-19, enrolled during active disease. CDR3 DNA sequence: TGTGCCACCAGCAGCGATGCGGGACAGGGCTACAATGAGCAGTTCTTC. It codes for CATSSDAGQGYNEQFF.